The 10 T cell receptor beta chains below all came from one sample that was sequenced in a study of cytomegalovirus exposure and HLA in healthy donors. In the PCR, 60 Vbeta and 13 Jbeta primers were used. Clones were sequenced by immunoSEQ multiplex PCR, and TCRdb holds only the in-frame ones, with some missing. This table lists approximately 100,000 clones. The sequenced material came from PBMCs. The receptor set was obtained from a man aged 50 to 59 in good health and CMV-seronegative.

This chain joins TRBV29-1 and TRBJ2-1; possibly TRBD2 for D (6 bases). V was shortened by 7 bases and J by 3 bases, with 10 bases between the two germline ends. Germline loops: CDR1 SQVTM, CDR2 ANQGSEA. The CDR3 runs 12 residues. This chain's CDR3 is CSAPGVYNEQFF. CDR3 DNA: TGCAGCGCTCCGGGGGTCTACAATGAGCAGTTCTTC.

The chain has TRBV5-6 and TRBJ2-7; 7 positions match TRBD1. The CDR3 spans 14 residues. J was trimmed by 4 bases and V by 5 bases; bases with no gene match: 9. Germline V gene data show CDR1 as SGHDT and CDR2 as YYEEEE. DNA for the CDR3: TGTGCCAGCAGTCCCGTAGGGGGCGGGTACGAGCAGTACTTC. Translating gives CASSPVGGGYEQYF. Full variable domain (rest looked up from reference TRBV5-6 and TRBJ2-7): DAGVTQSPTHLIKTRGQQVTLRCSPKSGHDTVSWYQQALGQGPQFIFQYYEEEERQRGNFPDRFSGHQFPNYSSELNVNALLLGDSALYLCASSPVGGGYEQYFGPGTRLTVT.

V gene TRBV7-2 combines with J gene TRBJ1-5; 9 positions agree with TRBD1. This CDR3 is 14 amino acids long. Trimming cost V 5 bases and J 6 bases; bases outside gene matches: 5. Germline values: CDR1 SGHTA, CDR2 FQGNSA. CDR3 in amino acids: CASSADRGGQPQHF. CDR3 nucleotides: TGTGCCAGCAGCGCCGACAGGGGGGGTCAGCCCCAGCATTTT.

This sequence joins TRBV9 and TRBJ2-5; the match to TRBD1 covers 7 bases. The J call may be faulty, since TRBJ2-7 better matches the DNA end. There are 15 residues in the CDR3. The germline V gene has CDR1 SGDLS and CDR2 YYNGEE. DNA of the CDR3: TGTGCCAGCAGCGTAGGACAGGGAAAAGGCTACGAGCAGTACTTC. This sequence encodes CASSVGQGKGYEQYF.

The chain uses TRBV7-9 and TRBJ2-5; D possibly corresponds to TRBD1 (6 bases). The length of the CDR3 is 13 residues. Between the trimmed V and J ends, which lost 4 bases and 5 bases, there was a span of 11 bases. Germline CDR1 SEHNR, CDR2 FQNEAQ (reference sequence). The CDR3 spells CASSSTGIETQYF. The DNA for the CDR3 is TGTGCCAGCAGCTCCACAGGGATCGAGACCCAGTACTTC.

This rearrangement joins TRBV4-2 to TRBJ1-1; 9 positions agree with TRBD1. The length of the CDR3 is 17 residues. With V trimmed by 0 bases and J by 3 bases, 8 bases remained unmatched. Germline V CDR1 and CDR2: LGHNA, YNFKEQ. The CDR3: CASSQDPTGGPDTEAFF. The CDR3, as DNA: TGTGCCAGCAGCCAAGACCCGACAGGGGGGCCGGACACTGAAGCTTTCTTT.

The V gene is TRBV7-9, the J gene TRBJ1-1; D is uncertain. This CDR3 region has 14 residues. Germline V gene lookup returns CDR1 SEHNR and CDR2 FQNEAQ (reference sequence). V lost 7 bases and J 2 bases, leaving 14 bases between the germline ends. CDR3 bases: TGTGCCAGCACCCCCGCGGGCCTTAACACTGAAGCTTTCTTT. Amino acid sequence: CASTPAGLNTEAFF.

The genes are TRBV5-1 and TRBJ2-7; unclear D gene. The CDR3 is 15 amino acids. In germline, CDR1 is SGHRS, CDR2 YFSETQ. Trimming pared 0 bases from V and 0 bases from J, leaving 10 bases between. For the CDR3, the DNA is TGCGCCAGCAGCTTGGCCGCCCTATCCTCCTACGAGCAGTACTTC. Protein: CASSLAALSSYEQYF.

V is TRBV5-6 and J is TRBJ2-2, with TRBD2 identical over 7 bases. The germline gives CDR1 SGHDT, CDR2 YYEEEE. The CDR3 runs to 16 residues. Losses at the gene ends were 0 bases for V and 3 bases for J; bases not matched to a gene: 5. CDR3 sequence reads: CASSLAPRGDTGELFF. As DNA, the CDR3 is TGTGCCAGCAGCTTGGCCCCTCGGGGGGACACCGGGGAGCTGTTTTTT.

V gene TRBV7-9 combines with J gene TRBJ2-1; a possible D gene is TRBD1 (8 bases). The CDR3 is made up of 14 amino acids. Germline V gene sequence: CDR1 SEHNR, CDR2 FQNEAQ (reference sequence). The germline V and J ends were trimmed by 4 bases and 7 bases, with 14 bases remaining between them. The CDR3 protein is CASSSGGGSNEQFF. CDR3 in DNA: TGTGCCAGCAGCTCAGGGGGCGGGAGTAATGAGCAGTTCTTC.